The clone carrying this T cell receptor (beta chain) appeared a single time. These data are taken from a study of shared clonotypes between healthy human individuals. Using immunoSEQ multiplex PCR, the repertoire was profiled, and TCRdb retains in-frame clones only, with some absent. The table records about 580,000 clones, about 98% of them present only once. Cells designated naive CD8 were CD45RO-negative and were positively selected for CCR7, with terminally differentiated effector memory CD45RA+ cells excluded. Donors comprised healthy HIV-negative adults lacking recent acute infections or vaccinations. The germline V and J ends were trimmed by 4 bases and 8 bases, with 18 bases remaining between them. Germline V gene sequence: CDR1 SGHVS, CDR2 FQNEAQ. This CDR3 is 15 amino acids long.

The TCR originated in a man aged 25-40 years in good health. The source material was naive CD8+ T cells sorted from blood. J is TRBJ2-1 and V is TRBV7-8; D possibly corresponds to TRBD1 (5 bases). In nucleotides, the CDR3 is TGTGCCAGCAGCTCCGAACAGGAATCCCGGGATGAGCAGTTCTTC. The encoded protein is CASSSEQESRDEQFF.